The rows below give T cell receptor beta chains drawn from one sample of a study of shared clonotypes between healthy human individuals. The data were produced by immunoSEQ multiplex PCR, yet TCRdb's version contains in-frame clones alone and is incomplete. The sample carries about a million clones, approximately 80% recorded once. Input material: memory CD4+ T cells sorted from blood. The receptors stem from a man aged 18 to 30 in good health. Each CDR3 is given with its conserved first and last residue. D genes are given only for firm matches. The listing skips clone size in some rows; elsewhere it reads once, few, many or a size class.

clone_size: .; j_call: TRBJ2-6; d_call: .; v_call: TRBV5-1; cdr3_aa: CASSLGGSGANVLTF; cdr3_nt: TGCGCCAGCAGCTTGGGAGGCTCTGGGGCCAACGTCCTGACTTTC
clone_size: .; j_call: TRBJ2-1; d_call: .; v_call: TRBV27; cdr3_aa: CASSFVRRGYEQFF; cdr3_nt: TGTGCCAGCAGTTTTGTACGCAGGGGCTATGAGCAGTTCTTC
clone_size: .; j_call: TRBJ1-2; d_call: TRBD1; v_call: TRBV19; cdr3_aa: CATRTGANYGYTF; cdr3_nt: TGTGCCACCAGGACAGGAGCTAACTATGGCTACACCTTC
clone_size: .; j_call: TRBJ1-4; d_call: TRBD1; v_call: TRBV9; cdr3_aa: CASSVRTGYNEKLFF; cdr3_nt: TGTGCCAGCAGCGTCCGGACAGGTTATAATGAAAAACTGTTTTTT
clone_size: .; j_call: TRBJ1-5; d_call: .; v_call: TRBV11-2; cdr3_aa: CASSREDQPQHF; cdr3_nt: TGTGCCAGCAGCAGAGAGGATCAGCCCCAGCATTTT
clone_size: many; j_call: TRBJ2-1; d_call: .; v_call: TRBV10-1; cdr3_aa: CASSDYVLGDNEQFF; cdr3_nt: TGCGCCAGCAGTGATTATGTCCTGGGGGACAATGAGCAGTTCTTC
clone_size: .; j_call: TRBJ1-4; d_call: .; v_call: TRBV2; cdr3_aa: CASGWDEKLFF; cdr3_nt: TGTGCCAGCGGATGGGATGAAAAACTGTTTTTT
clone_size: .; j_call: TRBJ2-3; d_call: .; v_call: TRBV29-1; cdr3_aa: CSVDVGFTDTQYF; cdr3_nt: TGCAGCGTTGATGTCGGGTTCACAGATACGCAGTATTTT
clone_size: .; j_call: TRBJ1-4; d_call: TRBD1; v_call: TRBV6-6; cdr3_aa: CATRDREGEKLFF; cdr3_nt: TGTGCCACCCGGGACAGGGAGGGGGAAAAACTGTTTTTT
clone_size: .; j_call: TRBJ2-3; d_call: TRBD1; v_call: TRBV18; cdr3_aa: CASSPGTGNTDTQYF; cdr3_nt: TGTGCCAGCTCACCAGGGACAGGTAACACAGATACGCAGTATTTT
clone_size: .; j_call: TRBJ2-5; d_call: .; v_call: TRBV10-3; cdr3_aa: CAISESPPETQYF; cdr3_nt: TGTGCCATCAGTGAGTCCCCTCCGGAGACCCAGTACTTC
clone_size: .; j_call: TRBJ1-2; d_call: TRBD1; v_call: TRBV5-1; cdr3_aa: CASSPQGEGYGYTF; cdr3_nt: TGCGCCAGCAGCCCACAGGGGGAGGGCTATGGCTACACCTTC
clone_size: .; j_call: TRBJ1-2; d_call: TRBD1; v_call: TRBV7-8; cdr3_aa: CASSPPVDRENYGYTF; cdr3_nt: TGTGCCAGCAGCCCACCGGTAGACAGGGAGAACTATGGCTACACCTTC
clone_size: .; j_call: TRBJ2-4; d_call: .; v_call: TRBV6-1; cdr3_aa: CASSEAPGSDLAKNIQYF; cdr3_nt: TGTGCCAGCAGTGAAGCTCCGGGGTCAGACCTAGCCAAAAACATTCAGTACTTC
clone_size: once; j_call: TRBJ1-1; d_call: .; v_call: TRBV6-5; cdr3_aa: CASSYFFGGENTEAFF; cdr3_nt: TGTGCCAGCAGTTACTTTTTCGGAGGAGAGAACACTGAAGCTTTCTTT
clone_size: .; j_call: TRBJ2-1; d_call: .; v_call: TRBV29-1; cdr3_aa: CSAVTPGRSNEQFF; cdr3_nt: TGCAGCGCGGTTACCCCGGGACGGAGTAATGAGCAGTTCTTC
clone_size: .; j_call: TRBJ1-4; d_call: TRBD1; v_call: TRBV28; cdr3_aa: CASSPRTGAGEKLFF; cdr3_nt: TGTGCCAGCAGCCCTAGGACAGGGGCAGGGGAAAAACTGTTTTTT
clone_size: few; j_call: TRBJ2-3; d_call: .; v_call: TRBV30; cdr3_aa: CAWGQRERDTQYF; cdr3_nt: TGTGCCTGGGGCCAGCGAGAGCGGGATACGCAGTATTTT
clone_size: once; j_call: TRBJ2-1; d_call: TRBD2; v_call: TRBV30; cdr3_aa: CAWSWTSVYNEQFF; cdr3_nt: TGTGCCTGGAGTTGGACTAGCGTCTACAATGAGCAGTTCTTC
clone_size: few; j_call: TRBJ1-1; d_call: .; v_call: TRBV4-1; cdr3_aa: CASSQDRGAEAFF; cdr3_nt: TGCGCCAGCAGCCAAGATCGCGGGGCTGAAGCTTTCTTT
clone_size: .; j_call: TRBJ1-1; d_call: .; v_call: TRBV7-6; cdr3_aa: CASSLGRGLMNTEAFF; cdr3_nt: TGTGCCAGCAGCTTAGGACGGGGATTAATGAACACTGAAGCTTTCTTT
clone_size: .; j_call: TRBJ2-3; d_call: .; v_call: TRBV7-9; cdr3_aa: CASSLMPLDTQYF; cdr3_nt: TGTGCCAGCAGCTTAATGCCTTTAGATACGCAGTATTTT
clone_size: once; j_call: TRBJ1-2; d_call: .; v_call: TRBV19; cdr3_aa: CASTEIGTLYGYTF; cdr3_nt: TGTGCCAGTACCGAAATTGGGACCCTCTATGGCTACACCTTC